This T cell receptor (beta chain) is drawn from a study of OX40 agonist ivuxolimab in advanced cancers. Germline V gene data show CDR1 as SGHRS and CDR2 as YFSETQ. The J segment lost 1 base and the V segment lost 2 bases, leaving 6 bases of the junction unmatched. The CDR3 runs 16 residues. As regards this clone: Its antigen is currently unknown.

The investigators sampled blood at baseline, at cycle 4 day 1, and at cycle 7 day 1. Study-wide results and limits: At 0.1 to 3.0 mg/kg, CD4+ and CD8+ blood T cells expanded clonally by week 6.

Assay used: immunoSEQ multiplex PCR; TCRdb lists only in-frame clones, some missing. Of about 69,000 clones detected, roughly nine tenths appear once; the ten largest clones hold 2.5% to 3%. The V gene is TRBV5-1, the J gene TRBJ2-5; 9 nucleotides agree with TRBD1. This receptor was taken from an adult with an advanced solid tumor such as melanoma, head and neck, liver or kidney cancer. The sequenced sample was CD4+ or CD8+ T cells sorted from blood, obtained in a trial of the OX40 agonist ivuxolimab. In nucleotides, the CDR3 is TGCGCCAGCAGCTTTTTCGGGACAGGGACCCAAGAGACCCAGTACTTC. Translation: CASSFFGTGTQETQYF.